The TCR beta chain described here comes from a study of identical twins. Study findings and constraints: One should note that invariant MAIT and iNKT cells could partly confound zero-insertion analyses. For out-of-frame alpha sequences shared by twins, low generation probability was in excess. Cross-sectional statistical analysis was relied on for the conclusions, without the same donors being followed.

Healthy Caucasians provided all donations. TCRdb analysed the 5' RACE reads with MiXCR anew, one entry per CDR3 protein. The sample has hundreds of thousands of distinct CDR3 sequences, around 6% seen once. Germline assignment: CDR1 LGHNA and CDR2 YSLEER. Trimming cost V 0 bases and J 4 bases, with 11 bases left between them. The CDR3 sequence is 15 residues long. In its sample, this clonotype was seen many times. The target antigen is unknown. This clonotype was obtained from a young man in good health. The sample consisted of naive T cells sorted from blood. The chain is built from TRBV4-3 and TRBJ2-3; possibly TRBD1 or TRBD2 for D (5 bases each). The CDR3 coding sequence is TGCGCCAGCAGCCAAGAAGGGGCGGGCCCAGATACGCAGTATTTT. The encoded protein is CASSQEGAGPDTQYF.